The 3 T cell receptor beta chains below all came from one sample that was sequenced in a study of cytomegalovirus exposure and HLA in healthy donors. Sequencing used immunoSEQ multiplex PCR; TCRdb keeps in-frame clones, though not all of them. This table has about 190,000 clones, about 82% appearing once. Material: PBMCs. The source of these receptors is a woman under 30 in good health and CMV-seronegative.

The rearrangement joins TRBV25-1 to TRBJ2-1, with 10 bases identical to TRBD2. CDR1 and CDR2 (germline): MGHDK, SYGVNS. The J segment lost 9 bases and the V segment lost 4 bases, leaving 9 bases of the junction unmatched. The CDR3 has 15 residues. The CDR3 DNA reads TGTGCCAGCAGTGCTTTAACTAGCGGGACAGGTGAGCAGTTCTTC. Translated: CASSALTSGTGEQFF.

This clone has a single count. The chain employs TRBV15 and TRBJ1-5; TRBD1 agrees at 7 bases. Germline lookup yields CDR1 LNHNV and CDR2 YYDKDF (reference sequence). This CDR3 is built from 15 residues. The ends lost 4 bases at V and 3 bases at J; junction bases unmatched: 6. The CDR3 sequence is CATSKYRGYNQPQHF. DNA of the CDR3: TGTGCCACCAGCAAATACAGGGGATACAATCAGCCCCAGCATTTT.

The rearrangement uses TRBV4-1 and TRBJ1-2, with a tentative D call TRBD1 (6 bases). The CDR3 has 16 amino acids. CDR1 is MGHRA and CDR2 is YSYEKL in the germline V gene. The V gene lost 0 bases and the J gene lost 3 bases, with 14 bases spanning the gap. Written as DNA, the CDR3 is TGCGCCAGCAGCCAAGATCAGGGGACCACCGACTATGGCTACACCTTC. Amino acids: CASSQDQGTTDYGYTF.